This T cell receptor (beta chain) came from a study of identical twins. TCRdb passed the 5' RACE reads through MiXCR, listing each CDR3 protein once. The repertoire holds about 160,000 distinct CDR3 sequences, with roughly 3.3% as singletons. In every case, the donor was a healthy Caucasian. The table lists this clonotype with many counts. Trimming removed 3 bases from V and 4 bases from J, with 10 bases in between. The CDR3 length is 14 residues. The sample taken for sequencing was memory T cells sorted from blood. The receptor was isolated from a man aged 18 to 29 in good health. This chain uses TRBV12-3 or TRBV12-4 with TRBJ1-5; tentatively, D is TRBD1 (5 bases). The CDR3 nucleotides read TGTGCCAGCAGTTTCCAGGGCCCAAATCAGCCCCAGCATTTT. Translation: CASSFQGPNQPQHF.